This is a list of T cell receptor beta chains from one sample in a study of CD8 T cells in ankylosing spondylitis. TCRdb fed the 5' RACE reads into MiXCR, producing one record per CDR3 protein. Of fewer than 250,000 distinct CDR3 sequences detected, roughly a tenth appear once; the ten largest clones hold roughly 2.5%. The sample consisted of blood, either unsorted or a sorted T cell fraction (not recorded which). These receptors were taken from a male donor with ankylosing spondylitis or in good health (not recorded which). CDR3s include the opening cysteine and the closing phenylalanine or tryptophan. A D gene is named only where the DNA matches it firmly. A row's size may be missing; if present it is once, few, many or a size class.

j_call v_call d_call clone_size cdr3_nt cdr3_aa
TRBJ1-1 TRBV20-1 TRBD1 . TGCAGTACGGACAGGGGACGAAGAGCTTTCTTT CSTDRGRRAFF
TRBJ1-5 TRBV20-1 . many TGCAGTGCGACCCTAGGCGGGAAGGGCAATCAGCCCCAGCATTTT CSATLGGKGNQPQHF
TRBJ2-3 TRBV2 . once TGTGTCACCAAGGCCGAAAGCGGCACAGATACGCAGTATTTT CVTKAESGTDTQYF
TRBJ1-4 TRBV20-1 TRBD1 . TGCAGTGCTAGGTCGCCGGGACAGGGGGTTGAAAAACTGTTTTTT CSARSPGQGVEKLFF
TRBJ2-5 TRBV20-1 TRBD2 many TGCAGTGCGGTAGCGGGGGGTCCCTCTCGTGACCAGTACTTC CSAVAGGPSRDQYF
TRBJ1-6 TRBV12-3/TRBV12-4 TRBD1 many TGTGCCAGCCAACGGACAGGCGTGAATTCACCCCTCCACTTT CASQRTGVNSPLHF
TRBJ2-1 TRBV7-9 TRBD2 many TGTGCCAGCAGCTACCCTAGCGGGAGTAGCAATGAGCAGTTCTTC CASSYPSGSSNEQFF
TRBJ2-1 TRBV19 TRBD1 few TGTGCCAGTAGTATAGATCTAGGGACAGGGGGAACTGAGCAGTTCTTC CASSIDLGTGGTEQFF
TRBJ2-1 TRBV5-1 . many TGCGCCAGCAGCTTGGCCGCAGCGGTCGGTGAGCAGTTCTTC CASSLAAAVGEQFF
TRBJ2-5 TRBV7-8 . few TGTGCCAGCAGCCTAAATAAAGCGACCCAGTACTTC CASSLNKATQYF
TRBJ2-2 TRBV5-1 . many TGCGCCAGCAGAACCGGGGAAACCGGGGAGCTGTTTTTT CASRTGETGELFF
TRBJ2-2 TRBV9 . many TGTGCCAGCAGCGTAGAGGTCACCGGGGAGCTGTTTTTT CASSVEVTGELFF
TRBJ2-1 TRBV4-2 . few TGTGCCAGCAGCCAAGTGACAGGAGACAATGAGCAGTTCTTC CASSQVTGDNEQFF
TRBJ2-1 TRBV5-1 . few TGCGCCAGCAGCGGCCCCAGCTCCTACAATGAGCAGTTCTTC CASSGPSSYNEQFF
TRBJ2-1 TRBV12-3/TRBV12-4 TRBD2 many TGTGCCATTACTCCCGGCGGGAGATTGTGGAATGAGCAGTTCTTC CAITPGGRLWNEQFF
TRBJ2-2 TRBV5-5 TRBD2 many TGTGCCAGCAGCACACTAGCGGGAGGAACCGGGGAGCTGTTTTTT CASSTLAGGTGELFF
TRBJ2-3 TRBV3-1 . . TGTGCCAGCAGCCAAGATCCGGGGGCAGACACAGATACGCAGTATTTT CASSQDPGADTDTQYF
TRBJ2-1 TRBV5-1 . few TGCGCCAGCAGCCCGGGACAATCTTGGGATGAGCAGTTCTTC CASSPGQSWDEQFF
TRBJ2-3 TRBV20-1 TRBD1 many TGCAGTGCCGAAGGGGACAGGGGCGCAGATACGCAGTATTTT CSAEGDRGADTQYF
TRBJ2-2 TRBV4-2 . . TGTGCCAGCAGCCAAGACCAGCGCGGCACCGGGGAGCTGTTTTTT CASSQDQRGTGELFF
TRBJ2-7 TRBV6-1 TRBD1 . TGTGCCTGCAGTGGCCAGGGGGCCTACGAGCAGTACTTC CACSGQGAYEQYF
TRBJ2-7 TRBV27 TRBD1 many TGTGCCAGCAGTTTTCAGGGGGTAGGCGAGCAGTACTTC CASSFQGVGEQYF
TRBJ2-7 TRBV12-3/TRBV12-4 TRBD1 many TGTGCCAGCAGTATCGACAGGGGCAAGCAGTACTTC CASSIDRGKQYF
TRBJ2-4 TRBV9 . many TGTGCCAGCAGCGTAGGAGCAGGGAGTACTTTCCTGGCCAAAAACATTCAGTACTTC CASSVGAGSTFLAKNIQYF
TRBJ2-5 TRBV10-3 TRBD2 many TGTGCCACACGTCAGGGACTAGCTGTACTAGAGACCCAGTACTTC CATRQGLAVLETQYF
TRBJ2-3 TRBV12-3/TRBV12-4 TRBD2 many TGTGCCAGCAGTTGGGGGGGGACGCAGTATTTT CASSWGGTQYF
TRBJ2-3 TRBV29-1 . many TGCAGTGTAGGTGGGACAGATACGCAGTATTTT CSVGGTDTQYF
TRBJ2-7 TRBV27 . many TGTGCCAGCAGACCGACACGGCTTGTTTCCTACGAGCAGTACTTC CASRPTRLVSYEQYF
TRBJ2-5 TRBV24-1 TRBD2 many TGTGCCACCAGTGATGCAACTAGCGGGGGAGAGACCCAGTACTTC CATSDATSGGETQYF
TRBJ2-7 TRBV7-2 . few TGTGCCAGCAGCATTGATAGTGATGTCTACGAGCAGTACTTC CASSIDSDVYEQYF
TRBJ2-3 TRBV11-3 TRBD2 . TGTGCCAGCAGCTTCAGCGGGGCCACAGATACGCAGTATTTT CASSFSGATDTQYF
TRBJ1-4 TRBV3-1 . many TGTGCCAGCACCTCTCCCGGGAATCCTAATGAAAAACTGTTTTTT CASTSPGNPNEKLFF
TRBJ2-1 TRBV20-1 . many TGCAGTGCTAGCATGCCCTTACGATTCTACAATGAGCAGTTCTTC CSASMPLRFYNEQFF
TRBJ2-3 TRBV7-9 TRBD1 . TGTGCCAGCAGTTTGGACAGGGGGCGGACGGCGCAGTATTTT CASSLDRGRTAQYF
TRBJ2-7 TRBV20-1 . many TGCAGTGCTACTCCCGACTCCCTAAGCCAGTACGAGCAGTACTTC CSATPDSLSQYEQYF
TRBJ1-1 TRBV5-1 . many TGCGCCAGCAGCTTGGCCGAGAACACTGAAGCTTTCTTT CASSLAENTEAFF
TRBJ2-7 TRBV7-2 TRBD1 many TGTGCCAGCAGCAACCCCCGGACAGGATTCTACGAGCAGTACTTC CASSNPRTGFYEQYF
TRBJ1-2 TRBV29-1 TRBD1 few TGCAGCGAAAGACGACCGGGACAGCGGGGCTACACCTTC CSERRPGQRGYTF
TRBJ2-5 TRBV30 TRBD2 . TGTGCCTGGAGTGTACTCCGGGGGGACCTAATAGGGTCCCAAGAGACCCAGTACTTC CAWSVLRGDLIGSQETQYF
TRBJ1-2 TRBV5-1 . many TGCGCCAGCAGCTTGGGGGACAACCAACCGGGTGGCTACACCTTC CASSLGDNQPGGYTF
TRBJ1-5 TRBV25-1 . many TGTGCCAGCAGAGGGGCGGGGAATCAGCCCCAGCATTTT CASRGAGNQPQHF
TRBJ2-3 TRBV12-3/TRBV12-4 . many TGTGCCAGCAGAACCGGGACTGATTACTCAGATACGCAGTATTTT CASRTGTDYSDTQYF
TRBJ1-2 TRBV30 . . TGTGCCTGGGGCTCCGGGACCCGAGATGGCTACACCTTC CAWGSGTRDGYTF
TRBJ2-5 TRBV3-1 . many TGTGCCAGCAAACAGGGCCAAGAGACCCAGTACTTC CASKQGQETQYF
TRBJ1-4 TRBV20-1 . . TGCAGTGCTACCCCGCCGGGGGGATCTAATGAAAAACTGTTTTTT CSATPPGGSNEKLFF
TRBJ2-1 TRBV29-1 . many TGCAGCGTTGTGTCTAGCCCCGGGGGCAATGAGCAGTTCTTC CSVVSSPGGNEQFF
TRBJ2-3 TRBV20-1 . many TGCAGTGCTTTTTGGGGTGGAACAGATACGCAGTATTTT CSAFWGGTDTQYF
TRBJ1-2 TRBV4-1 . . TGCGCCAGCAGCCAACCTCAGGGGAATGGCTACACCTTC CASSQPQGNGYTF
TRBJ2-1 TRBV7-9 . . TGTGCCAGCACCACTAGGGATGAGCAGTTCTTC CASTTRDEQFF
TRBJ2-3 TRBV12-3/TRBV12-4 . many TGTGCCAGCAGTTTGACTGTCGGCACAGATACGCAGTATTTT CASSLTVGTDTQYF
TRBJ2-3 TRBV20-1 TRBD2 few TGCAGTGCTACCCGACTAGCGGGCTTGCCTAGCACAGATACGCAGTATTTT CSATRLAGLPSTDTQYF
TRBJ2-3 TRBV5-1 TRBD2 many TGCGCCAGCAGCTTGAACGTAGCGGGGGGCACAGATACGCAGTATTTT CASSLNVAGGTDTQYF
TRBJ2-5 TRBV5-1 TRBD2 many TGCGCCAGCAGCGTTCCGGGACTAGCGGGAGTCGAGACCCAGTACTTC CASSVPGLAGVETQYF
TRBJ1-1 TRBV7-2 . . TGTGCCAGCAGCTTAGTGGGCAACTCGAACACTGAAGCTTTCTTT CASSLVGNSNTEAFF
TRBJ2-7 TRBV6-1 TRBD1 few TGTGCCAGCACCGAAGGACAGGGTGCTTTCTACGAGCAGTACTTC CASTEGQGAFYEQYF
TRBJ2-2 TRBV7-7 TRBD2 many TGTGCCAGCAGCCGCGTGGCGGGGGGGCCCGGGGAGCTGTTTTTT CASSRVAGGPGELFF
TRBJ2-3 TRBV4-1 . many TGCGCCAGCAGCCCCTACCCCGGGGTACGGGGAGATACGCAGTATTTT CASSPYPGVRGDTQYF